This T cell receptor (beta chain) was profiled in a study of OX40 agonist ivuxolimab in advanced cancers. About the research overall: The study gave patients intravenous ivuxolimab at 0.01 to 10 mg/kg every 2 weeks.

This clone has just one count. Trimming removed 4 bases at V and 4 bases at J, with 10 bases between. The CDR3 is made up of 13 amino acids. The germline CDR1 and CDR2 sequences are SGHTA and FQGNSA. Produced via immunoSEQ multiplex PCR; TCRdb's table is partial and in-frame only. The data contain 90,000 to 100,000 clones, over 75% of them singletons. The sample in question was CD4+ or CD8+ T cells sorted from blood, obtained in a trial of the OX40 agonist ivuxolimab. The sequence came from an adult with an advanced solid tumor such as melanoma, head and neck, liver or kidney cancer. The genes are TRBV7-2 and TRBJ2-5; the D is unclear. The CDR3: CASSSEPTETQYF. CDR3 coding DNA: TGTGCCAGCAGCTCCGAACCCACAGAGACCCAGTACTTC. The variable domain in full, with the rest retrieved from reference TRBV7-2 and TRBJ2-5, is GAGVSQSPSNKVTEKGKDVELRCDPISGHTALYWYRQSLGQGLEFLIYFQGNSAPDKSGLPSDRFSAERTGGSVSTLTIQRTQQEDSAVYLCASSSEPTETQYFGPGTRLLVL.